Listed here are 27 T cell receptor beta chains from one sample, sequenced in a study of cytomegalovirus exposure and HLA in healthy donors. 60 Vbeta and 13 Jbeta primers were used in PCR. Only in-frame clones appear in the TCRdb table, and some are missing; sequencing was by immunoSEQ multiplex PCR. The table shows hundreds of thousands of clones, with roughly 91% occurring only once. The sequenced sample consisted of PBMCs. The receptors here all came from a young woman in good health and CMV-seronegative.

The chain joins TRBV5-4 to TRBJ2-5, with 9 nucleotides matching TRBD1. The V gene end was trimmed by 4 bases and the J gene end by 8 bases; junction bases not matched to a gene: 6. Germline CDR1 SGHNT, CDR2 YYREEE (reference sequence). This CDR3 spans 13 amino acids. The CDR3 DNA reads TGTGCCAGCAGCCCCCGGGACAGGGAAACCCAGTACTTC. Protein sequence: CASSPRDRETQYF.

The V gene is TRBV7-9, the J gene TRBJ2-7; TRBD2 aligns across 8 bases. V lost 5 bases and J lost 4; bases outside the gene matches: 13. The CDR3 is made up of 16 amino acids. Germline V gene lookup returns CDR1 SEHNR and CDR2 FQNEAQ (reference sequence). CDR3 DNA sequence: TGTGCCAGCAGCCCCTCCTCCGGGAGGGGGGTATACGAGCAGTACTTC. Its translation: CASSPSSGRGVYEQYF.

The chain uses TRBV18 and TRBJ1-1; D uncertain. The CDR3 consists of 13 residues. Trimming took 3 bases from V and 3 from J, leaving 8 bases between them. In germline, CDR1 is KGHSH, CDR2 LQKENI. CDR3 sequence reads: CASSPDGDTEAFF. In DNA form, the CDR3 reads TGTGCCAGCTCACCGGACGGGGACACTGAAGCTTTCTTT. Using reference TRBV18 and TRBJ1-1 for the parts outside the CDR3, the full variable domain is NAGVMQNPRHLVRRRGQEARLRCSPMKGHSHVYWYRQLPEEGLKFMVYLQKENIIDESGMPKERFSAEFPKEGPSILRIQQVVRGDSAAYFCASSPDGDTEAFFGQGTRLTVV.

The J gene is TRBJ2-3, the V gene TRBV14; no firm D call. Germline-derived CDR1 and CDR2 are SGHDN and FVKESK. V was cut by 6 bases and J by 0 bases, with 13 bases left in between. The CDR3 is made up of 15 amino acids. The CDR3 DNA sequence: TGTGCCAGCAGACAAACCAGGTCTAGCACAGATACGCAGTATTTT. As protein: CASRQTRSSTDTQYF.

The chain couples TRBV18 to TRBJ1-1; no clear D. The length of the CDR3 is 15 residues. In germline, CDR1 is KGHSH, CDR2 LQKENI. With 0 bases removed from V and 1 base from J, the gap between germline ends came to 9 bases. The CDR3, as DNA: TGTGCCAGCTCACCACCGTCAGGTCAGAACACTGAAGCTTTCTTT. It translates to CASSPPSGQNTEAFF.

CDR3 region: CASSQARRQGGEKLFF. CDR3 nucleotides: TGCGCCAGCAGCCAAGCTAGACGACAGGGAGGCGAAAAACTGTTTTTT. The J gene is TRBJ1-4, the V gene TRBV4-3; 7 bases map to TRBD1. The CDR3 length is 16 residues. CDR1 is LGHNA and CDR2 is YSLEER in the germline V gene. The V gene end was trimmed by 1 base and the J gene end by 8 bases; junction bases not matched to a gene: 10.

In its sample, this clone was seen a few times. The chain couples TRBV9 to TRBJ1-1, with 7 bases matching TRBD1. The CDR3 is made up of 16 amino acids. V trimming: 4 bases; J trimming: 3 bases; junction bases outside the gene matches: 12. Germline loops: CDR1 SGDLS, CDR2 YYNGEE. The CDR3 loop reads CASSSYPGQHHTEAFF. The CDR3 DNA reads as TGTGCCAGCAGCTCATACCCGGGACAGCACCACACTGAAGCTTTCTTT. The complete variable domain, with remaining parts taken from reference TRBV9 and TRBJ1-1, reads DSGVTQTPKHLITATGQRVTLRCSPRSGDLSVYWYQQSLDQGLQFLIQYYNGEERAKGNILERFSAQQFPDLHSELNLSSLELGDSALYFCASSSYPGQHHTEAFFGQGTRLTVV.

V gene TRBV19 combines with J gene TRBJ1-1, with TRBD1 as a possible D gene (6 bases). This CDR3 region has 15 residues. Trimming shortened V by 8 bases and J by 0 bases, and 16 bases separated the two germline ends. CDR1 is LNHDA, CDR2 SQIVND, per germline (reference sequence). The CDR3 nucleotides are TGTGCCAGTGCGGACAGCCGCGGTATGAACACTGAAGCTTTCTTT. It specifies CASADSRGMNTEAFF. The whole variable domain, remainder taken from reference TRBV19 and TRBJ1-1, is DGGITQSPKYLFRKEGQNVTLSCEQNLNHDAMYWYRQDPGQGLRLIYYSQIVNDFQKGDIAEGYSVSREKKESFPLTVTSAQKNPTAFYLCASADSRGMNTEAFFGQGTRLTVV.

J is TRBJ1-5 and V is TRBV25-1; D gene uncertain. Germline loops: CDR1 MGHDK, CDR2 SYGVNS. The germline V and J ends were trimmed by 4 bases and 0 bases, with 7 bases remaining between them. The CDR3 is 14 amino acids. CDR3 sequence reads: CASSGRRSNQPQHF. The CDR3 region has the DNA TGTGCCAGCAGTGGCAGGCGTAGCAATCAGCCCCAGCATTTT. The full variable domain, rest sourced from reference TRBV25-1 and TRBJ1-5, is EADIYQTPRYLVIGTGKKITLECSQTMGHDKMYWYQQDPGMELHLIHYSYGVNSTEKGDLSSESTVSRIRTEHFPLTLESARPSHTSQYLCASSGRRSNQPQHFGDGTRLSIL.

The V gene is TRBV11-3, the J gene TRBJ1-1; 7 nucleotides line up with TRBD1. CDR3 length: 13 residues. V trimming: 4 bases; J trimming: 9 bases; junction bases outside the gene matches: 8. Germline CDR1 is SGHNT and CDR2 is YENEEA. DNA of the CDR3: TGTGCCAGCAGCTACCAGTGGGACAGTAAAGCTTTCTTT. Translation: CASSYQWDSKAFF.

The J gene is TRBJ2-5, the V gene TRBV30, with 7 positions matching TRBD2. This CDR3 region has 11 residues. Germline-derived CDR1 and CDR2 are GTSNPN and SVGIG (reference sequence). V trimming: 5 bases; J trimming: 5 bases; junction bases outside the gene matches: 2. The CDR3 reads CAWVRGETQYF. The CDR3 bases are TGTGCCTGGGTGCGGGGGGAGACCCAGTACTTC.

This chain connects TRBV29-1 to TRBJ2-5; weak D call: TRBD1 (7 bases). The CDR3 runs 14 residues. V was clipped by 6 bases and J by 2 bases, with 16 bases between them. The germline V gene encodes CDR1 SQVTM and CDR2 ANQGSEA. CDR3 protein: CSVLTGRLQETQYF. DNA for the CDR3: TGCAGCGTCCTGACAGGGAGGCTTCAAGAGACCCAGTACTTC.

The gene calls are TRBV27 and TRBJ1-2; a possible D gene is TRBD1 (5 bases). The germline CDR1 and CDR2 sequences are MNHEY and SMNVEV (reference sequence). Trimming pared 3 bases from V and 5 bases from J, leaving 16 bases between. This CDR3 is built from 15 residues. The chain's CDR3 is CASSFRAGLGYGYTF. CDR3 in DNA: TGTGCCAGCAGTTTTCGCGCAGGGTTGGGGTATGGCTACACCTTC.

The gene calls are TRBV5-1 and TRBJ2-3; the match to TRBD1 covers 10 bases. The junction had 2 bases not matched to a gene; V was cut back by 7 bases and J by 3 bases. CDR1 SGHRS and CDR2 YFSETQ come from the germline V gene. The CDR3 covers 13 residues. CDR3 region: CASGDRGTDTQYF. CDR3 DNA sequence: TGCGCCAGCGGGGACAGGGGAACAGATACGCAGTATTTT.

The V and J genes are TRBV27 and TRBJ1-2; possibly TRBD1 for D (5 bases). CDR3 size: 17 residues. V was clipped by 5 bases and J by 5 bases, with 24 bases between them. Germline CDR1 is MNHEY and CDR2 is SMNVEV (reference sequence). The CDR3 here is CASSARGERRVRYGYTF. In nucleotides, the CDR3 is TGTGCCAGCAGTGCCCGGGGGGAGCGGAGGGTTCGGTATGGCTACACCTTC.

The gene calls are TRBV19 and TRBJ1-2; D ambiguous. Trimming stripped 1 base from V and 2 bases from J, with 11 bases between. The germline CDR1 and CDR2 sequences are LNHDA and SQIVND (reference sequence). The CDR3 loop spans 15 amino acids. This CDR3 reads CASSIGFGRNYGYTF. For the CDR3, the DNA is TGTGCCAGTAGTATAGGTTTCGGCAGGAACTATGGCTACACCTTC.

This chain connects TRBV18 to TRBJ2-2; 8 nucleotides agree with TRBD1. Trimming removed 0 bases from V and 4 bases from J; junction bases left unmatched: 7. From germline, CDR1 is KGHSH and CDR2 LQKENI. The length of the CDR3 is 17 residues. CDR3 region: CASSPPLTGGLTGELFF. In nucleotides, the CDR3 is TGTGCCAGCTCACCACCGTTAACAGGGGGGCTCACCGGGGAGCTGTTTTTT.

The chain employs TRBV11-1 and TRBJ2-1, with 10 bases identical to TRBD2. In germline, CDR1 is SGHAT, CDR2 FQDESV (reference sequence). The CDR3 spans 16 residues. The V and J ends lost 0 bases and 9 bases, in that order; junction bases with no gene match: 8. This CDR3 reads CASSLAVASGSREQFF. The CDR3 DNA reads as TGTGCCAGCAGCTTAGCGGTGGCTAGCGGGAGCCGTGAGCAGTTCTTC.

A single count supports this clone. J is TRBJ2-7 and V is TRBV5-1, with D perhaps TRBD2 (6 bases). V was cut by 3 bases and J by 4 bases, with 8 bases left in between. The germline V gene encodes CDR1 SGHRS and CDR2 YFSETQ. CDR3 length equals 12 residues. The CDR3, as DNA: TGCGCCAGCAGCTCCGGACTATACGAGCAGTACTTC. Its translation is CASSSGLYEQYF.

This chain uses TRBV5-6 with TRBJ1-1; D gene uncertain. The V gene lost 4 bases and the J gene lost 2 bases, with 9 bases spanning the gap. The CDR3 is 13 residues long. CDR1 SGHDT and CDR2 YYEEEE come from the germline V gene. The CDR3 DNA reads as TGTGCCAGCAGCGTCGACACCAACACTGAAGCTTTCTTT. Translated: CASSVDTNTEAFF.

Details on this clone: The conserved final phenylalanine or tryptophan is absent from the CDR3, which likely points to a read error. CDR3 coding DNA: TGCGCCAGCAGCTTGATGACAGGGGGCTACGAGCAGTACCTC. Its protein product is CASSLMTGGYEQYL. The V and J genes are TRBV5-1 and TRBJ2-7; 9 bases are a match to TRBD1. The CDR3 runs 14 residues. Trimming cost V 1 base and J 3 bases; bases outside gene matches: 2. Germline V CDR1 and CDR2: SGHRS, YFSETQ.

V is TRBV5-5 and J is TRBJ2-1, with D possibly matching TRBD1 (7 bases). Trimming removed 4 bases from V and 0 bases from J, with 11 bases in between. The CDR3 loop spans 15 amino acids. Germline V gene lookup returns CDR1 SGHKS and CDR2 YYEKEE (reference sequence). CDR3 sequence reads: CASSPGGSSYNEQFF. CDR3 sequence (DNA): TGTGCCAGCAGCCCAGGGGGGAGCTCCTACAATGAGCAGTTCTTC.

This clone was detected once. The gene calls are TRBV5-1 and TRBJ2-3; TRBD2 might be the D (6 bases). Germline CDR1 reads SGHRS; CDR2 reads YFSETQ. The CDR3 runs 14 residues. V was shortened by 6 bases and J by 0 bases, with 11 bases between the two germline ends. CDR3 protein: CASTRLGSTDTQYF. DNA of the CDR3: TGCGCCAGCACCCGACTAGGTAGCACAGATACGCAGTATTTT.

This chain links TRBV27 with TRBJ1-1, with D tentatively TRBD1 (5 bases). Trimming left V 5 bases short and J 3 bases short, with 10 bases between. The CDR3 contains 13 residues. Per germline, CDR1 MNHEY and CDR2 SMNVEV (reference sequence). The CDR3 DNA sequence: TGTGCCAGCAGTCTAAGCAGGGACACTGAAGCTTTCTTT. Protein product: CASSLSRDTEAFF.

This clone came up a few times. The chain uses TRBV27 and TRBJ1-1, with D hard to call. The CDR3 length is 13 residues. Between the trimmed V and J ends, which lost 1 base and 8 bases, there was a span of 11 bases. CDR1 and CDR2 from the germline V gene are MNHEY and SMNVEV (reference sequence). The CDR3 region has the DNA TGTGCCAGCAGTTTATTCGGGGAATTGGAAGCTTTCTTT. The encoded protein is CASSLFGELEAFF.

The chain recombines TRBV7-2 with TRBJ1-3, with TRBD1 matching 8 bases. The germline V gene has CDR1 SGHTA and CDR2 FQGNSA. The V segment lost 5 bases and the J segment 4 bases; nucleotides outside the gene matches: 10. The CDR3 length is 16 residues. The CDR3: CASSLKDRAMGNTIYF. The CDR3 bases are TGTGCCAGCAGCCTAAAGGACAGGGCAATGGGAAACACCATATATTTT.

The chain carries TRBV5-1 and TRBJ2-7, with 7 bases that match TRBD2. Germline-derived CDR1 and CDR2 are SGHRS and YFSETQ. Trimming cost V 3 bases and J 3 bases; bases outside gene matches: 6. The CDR3 runs to 14 residues. The CDR3 coding sequence is TGCGCCAGCAGCTGGGGGGGACGGGACTACGAGCAGTACTTC. Translated, it gives CASSWGGRDYEQYF.